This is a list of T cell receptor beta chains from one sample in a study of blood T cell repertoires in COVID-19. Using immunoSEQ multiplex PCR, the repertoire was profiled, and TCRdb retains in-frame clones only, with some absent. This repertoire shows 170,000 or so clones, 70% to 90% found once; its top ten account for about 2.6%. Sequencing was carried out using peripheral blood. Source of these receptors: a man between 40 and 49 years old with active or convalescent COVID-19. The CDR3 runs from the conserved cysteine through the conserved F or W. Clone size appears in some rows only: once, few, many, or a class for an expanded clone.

CASSFSQSGDEQFF	14	NA	TRBV19	TRBJ2-1
CASTRTGETQYF	12	NA	TRBV11-2	TRBJ2-5
CASSLEAGRSDTQYF	15	NA	TRBV7-2	TRBJ2-3
CASSLRLAGHYEQYF	15	NA	TRBV13	TRBJ2-7
CANLTLRGQYF	11	NA	TRBV10-1	TRBJ2-7
CASRPMDRAVGELFF	15	NA	TRBV6-6	TRBJ2-2
CASSPGLGENQPQHF	15	NA	TRBV18	TRBJ1-5
CASSHTGNYGYTF	13	NA	TRBV25-1	TRBJ1-2
CASSSRGGPNEQFF	14	NA	TRBV7-6	TRBJ2-1
CAWSAGQGYGYTF	13	NA	TRBV30	TRBJ1-2
CASSLGGVTGTTEAFF	16	NA	TRBV11-3	TRBJ1-1
CASSIPGNEQFF	12	NA	TRBV19	TRBJ2-1
CASSITRGSYGYTF	14	few	TRBV7-2	TRBJ1-2
CAWNKQGSGVYNEQFF	16	NA	TRBV30	TRBJ2-1
CASSLASYEKLFF	13	NA	TRBV7-2	TRBJ1-4
CASSWETHPYGYTF	14	NA	TRBV5-4	TRBJ1-2
CASSEGPGVLQETQYF	16	NA	TRBV10-2	TRBJ2-5
CATADGSIYNEQFF	14	NA	TRBV24-1	TRBJ2-1
CASRLGDRQKGKLFF	15	NA	TRBV6-5	TRBJ1-4
CATSDATAGGYQPQHF	16	NA	TRBV24-1	TRBJ1-5
CASSLERGGSLNEQFF	16	few	TRBV11-3	TRBJ2-1
CASSDTGFSDSPLHF	15	NA	TRBV6-4	TRBJ1-6
CASSPTSGGGETQYF	15	NA	TRBV5-1	TRBJ2-5
CASSQDEVRAFF	12	NA	TRBV14	TRBJ1-1
CASSIRDRKEETQYF	15	NA	TRBV19	TRBJ2-5
CASSPDRGSYEQYF	14	NA	TRBV14	TRBJ2-7
CASSLEYQGLAGDTQYF	17	NA	TRBV7-8	TRBJ2-3
CASSLPLGQGNYGYTF	16	NA	TRBV28	TRBJ1-2
CASSHSGQEQFF	12	NA	TRBV14	TRBJ2-1
CAWSEGTLGQPQHF	14	NA	TRBV30	TRBJ1-5
CASSQVDILAFTEAFF	16	NA	TRBV4-1	TRBJ1-1
CASSLGQGRAYGYTF	15	NA	TRBV28	TRBJ1-2
CASSLGTGGGDEQFF	15	NA	TRBV5-1	TRBJ2-1
CASRFSSGTSEPEAFF	16	NA	TRBV28	TRBJ1-1
CASSDPGQGSSYEQYF	16	NA	TRBV6-2/TRBV6-3	TRBJ2-7
CASTSGGAYNEQFF	14	NA	TRBV10-3	TRBJ2-1
CASSEVVGFDQPQHF	15	NA	TRBV6-1	TRBJ1-5
CARFTPDRARNTIYF	15	NA	TRBV5-3	TRBJ1-3
CASSFESNQPQHF	13	NA	TRBV12-3/TRBV12-4	TRBJ1-5
CASSPGLSNTEAFF	14	NA	TRBV2	TRBJ1-1
CASSPAVRQDEQYF	14	NA	TRBV7-2	TRBJ2-7
CASSFSRELFF	11	NA	TRBV28	TRBJ2-2
CASSQDLGTSSPLHF	15	NA	TRBV3-1/TRBV3-2	TRBJ1-6
CASTPRTQNTEAFF	14	NA	TRBV6-5	TRBJ1-1
CASSATYSNQPQHF	14	NA	TRBV7-2	TRBJ1-5
CASSSGAERGRTDTQYF	17	NA	TRBV18	TRBJ2-3
CASSLAGRGSTF	12	once	TRBV28	TRBJ1-2
CASSGGGAGANVLTF	15	NA	TRBV2	TRBJ2-6
CSVADRGLWGYTF	13	NA	TRBV29-1	TRBJ1-2
CAWSVRQGEAFF	12	once	TRBV30	TRBJ1-1
CASSPPAGSGQGAGVGTEAFF	21	NA	TRBV28	TRBJ1-1
CSVQEQSNQPQHF	13	NA	TRBV29-1	TRBJ1-5